Described below is a single TCR beta chain sequence and its context. The antigen is not known. This CDR3 region has 15 residues. The V segment lost 6 bases and the J segment 7 bases; nucleotides outside the gene matches: 8. Germline CDR1 is WSHSY and CDR2 is SAAADI. The data were obtained in a study of OX40 agonist ivuxolimab in advanced cancers. About the research overall: Those treated in dose escalation had hepatocellular carcinoma, melanoma, renal cell cancer or head and neck cancer. Findings and limits, study-wide: Still undetermined is the antigen specificity of the expanded peripheral T cells. CD4+ and CD8+ T cells in blood underwent clonal expansion by week 6 at 0.1 to 3.0 mg/kg.

The table came from immunoSEQ multiplex PCR; TCRdb's copy has only in-frame clones and leaves some out. This sample has roughly 75,000 clones; 86% occur once, and the top ten carry under 0.85%. The TCR originated in an adult with an advanced solid tumor such as melanoma, head and neck, liver or kidney cancer. The rearrangement joins TRBV10-2 to TRBJ2-1; 11 nucleotides line up with TRBD2. This specimen was CD4+ or CD8+ T cells sorted from blood, taken in a trial of the OX40 agonist ivuxolimab. The CDR3 loop reads CASRTTSGSLNEQFF. The CDR3 coding sequence is TGCGCCAGCAGAACCACTAGCGGGAGTCTAAATGAGCAGTTCTTC.